This T cell receptor beta chain was obtained from a study of PD-L1 blockade in urothelial cancer. Across the study: Patients started atezolizumab in the mid-2010s, 1,200 mg intravenously every 3 weeks.

Study-level points and caveats: When measured at 3 weeks, tumor-associated blood clones expanded more in durable-benefit patients.

Here immunoSEQ multiplex PCR was the method, and the copy in TCRdb shows in-frame clones only, minus some. The sample holds approximately 56,000 clones, less than 90% seen once. Comment on this clone: Its matching antigen is unknown.

Time point here: pretreatment peripheral blood. The CDR3 runs to 15 residues. Looked up from germline, CDR1 is SGHTA and CDR2 is FQGNSA. The junction had 7 bases not matched to a gene; V was cut back by 5 bases and J by 0 bases. The clonotype originates from an older man with urothelial cancer. V and J are TRBV7-2 and TRBJ2-7; 7 nucleotides agree with TRBD1. Sequences were derived from PBMCs, sampled around atezolizumab (anti-PD-L1) treatment. Here the CDR3 DNA reads TGTGCCAGCAGCCGTGGACAGGCCTTCTCCTACGAGCAGTACTTC. This gives the protein CASSRGQAFSYEQYF.